This T cell receptor beta chain was recovered during a study of blood T cell repertoires in COVID-19. Turning to the study itself: Acute-phase and convalescent COVID-19 samples originated in the United States, Italy and Spain. PBMCs, B-cell-depleted T cells, or T cells provided the cDNA or gDNA that made up the material.

Assay used: immunoSEQ multiplex PCR; TCRdb lists only in-frame clones, some missing. The table lists 110,000 to 150,000 clones, 86% of them singletons. With 2 bases removed from V and 7 bases from J, the gap between germline ends came to 15 bases. From germline, CDR1 is SEHNR and CDR2 FQNEAQ (reference sequence). The CDR3 extends over 16 amino acids. The V and J genes are TRBV7-9 and TRBJ1-6; D is possibly TRBD1 (6 bases). Sequenced input: PBMCs or T cells enriched from blood (not recorded which). The clonotype originates from a man aged 45-60 years who had recovered from COVID-19. CDR3 sequence reads: CASSLHQGGGNSPLHF. The DNA of the CDR3 is TGTGCCAGCAGCTTACACCAGGGAGGGGGAAATTCACCCCTCCACTTT.